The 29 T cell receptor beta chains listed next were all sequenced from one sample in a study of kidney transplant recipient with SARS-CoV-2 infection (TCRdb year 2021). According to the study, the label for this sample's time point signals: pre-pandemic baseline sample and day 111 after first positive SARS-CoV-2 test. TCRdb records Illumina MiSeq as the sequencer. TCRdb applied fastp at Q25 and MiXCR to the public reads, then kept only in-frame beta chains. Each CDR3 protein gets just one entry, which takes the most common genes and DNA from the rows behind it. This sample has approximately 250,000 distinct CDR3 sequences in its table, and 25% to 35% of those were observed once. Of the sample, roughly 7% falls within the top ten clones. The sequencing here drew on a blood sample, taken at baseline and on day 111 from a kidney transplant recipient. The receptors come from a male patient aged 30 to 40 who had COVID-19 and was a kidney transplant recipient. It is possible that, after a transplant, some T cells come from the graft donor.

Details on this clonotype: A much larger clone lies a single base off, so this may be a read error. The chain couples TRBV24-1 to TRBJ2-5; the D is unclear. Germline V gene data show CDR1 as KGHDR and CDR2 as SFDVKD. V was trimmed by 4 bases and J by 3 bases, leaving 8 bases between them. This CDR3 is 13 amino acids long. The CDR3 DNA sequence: TGTGCCACCAGTGACCCGGCAGAAGAGACCCAGTACTTC. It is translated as CATSDPAEETQYF.

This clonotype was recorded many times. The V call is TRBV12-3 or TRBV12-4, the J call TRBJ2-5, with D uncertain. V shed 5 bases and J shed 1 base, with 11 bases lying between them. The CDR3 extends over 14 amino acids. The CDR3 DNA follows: TGTGCCAGCAGTCGCCGGCCTTTCCAAGAGACCCAGTACTTC. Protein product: CASSRRPFQETQYF.

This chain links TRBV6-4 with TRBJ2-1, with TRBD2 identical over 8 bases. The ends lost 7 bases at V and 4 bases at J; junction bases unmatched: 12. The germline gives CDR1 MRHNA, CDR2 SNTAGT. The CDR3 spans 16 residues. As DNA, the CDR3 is TGTGCCAGCACCGTAGGGGCTAGCGGGTTTTACAATGAGCAGTTCTTC. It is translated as CASTVGASGFYNEQFF.

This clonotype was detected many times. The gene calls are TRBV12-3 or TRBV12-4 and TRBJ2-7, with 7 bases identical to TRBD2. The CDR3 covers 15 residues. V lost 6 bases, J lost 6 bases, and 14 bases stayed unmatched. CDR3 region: CASSLTGSGGGEQYF. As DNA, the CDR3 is TGTGCCAGCAGCCTAACAGGCTCTGGCGGGGGCGAGCAGTACTTC.

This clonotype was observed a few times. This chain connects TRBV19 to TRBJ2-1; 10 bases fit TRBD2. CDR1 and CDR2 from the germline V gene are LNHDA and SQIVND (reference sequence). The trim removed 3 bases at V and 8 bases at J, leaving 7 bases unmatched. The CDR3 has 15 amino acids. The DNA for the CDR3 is TGTGCCAGTAGTATTAGTCTAGCGGGAGTCCATGAGCAGTTCTTC. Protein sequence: CASSISLAGVHEQFF.

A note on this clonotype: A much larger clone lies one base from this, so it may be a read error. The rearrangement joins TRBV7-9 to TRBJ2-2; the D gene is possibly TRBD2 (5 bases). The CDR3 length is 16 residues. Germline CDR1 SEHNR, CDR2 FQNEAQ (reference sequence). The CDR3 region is CASSLGPTSVTGELLF. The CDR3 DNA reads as TGTGCCAGCAGCTTAGGACCTACGTCGGTCACCGGGGAGCTGCTTTTT.

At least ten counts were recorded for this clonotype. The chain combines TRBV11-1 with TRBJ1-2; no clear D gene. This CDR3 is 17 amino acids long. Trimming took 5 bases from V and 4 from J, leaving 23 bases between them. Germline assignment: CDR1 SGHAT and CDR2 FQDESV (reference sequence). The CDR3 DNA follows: TGTGCCAGCAGCCAGTTAAGTAAGGCTGGAAAGACCTATGGCTACACCTTC. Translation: CASSQLSKAGKTYGYTF.

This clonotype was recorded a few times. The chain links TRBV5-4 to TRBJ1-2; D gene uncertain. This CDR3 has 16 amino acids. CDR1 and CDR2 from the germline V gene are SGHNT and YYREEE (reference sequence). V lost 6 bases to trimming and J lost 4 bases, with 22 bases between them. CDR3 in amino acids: CASKQLVPGKTYGYTF. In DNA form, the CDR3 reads TGTGCCAGCAAACAACTCGTACCAGGAAAGACCTATGGCTACACCTTC.

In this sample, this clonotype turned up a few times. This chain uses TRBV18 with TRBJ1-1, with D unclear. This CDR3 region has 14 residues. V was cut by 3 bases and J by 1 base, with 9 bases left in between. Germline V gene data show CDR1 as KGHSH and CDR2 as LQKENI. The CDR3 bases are TGTGCCAGCTCACCGGGGAGCTCGAACACTGAAGCTTTCTTT. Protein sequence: CASSPGSSNTEAFF.

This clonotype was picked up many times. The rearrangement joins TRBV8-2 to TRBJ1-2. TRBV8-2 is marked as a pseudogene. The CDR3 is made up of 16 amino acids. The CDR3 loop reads CGSDRGDSRKTYGYTF. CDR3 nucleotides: TGTGGCAGTGATCGTGGTGATAGCCGAAAGACCTATGGCTACACCTTC.

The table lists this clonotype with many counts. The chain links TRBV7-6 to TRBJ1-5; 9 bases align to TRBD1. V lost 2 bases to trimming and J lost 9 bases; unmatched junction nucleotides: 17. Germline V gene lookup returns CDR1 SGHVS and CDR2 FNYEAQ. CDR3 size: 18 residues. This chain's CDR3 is CASSLRPPGQGNLGPQHF. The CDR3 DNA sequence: TGTGCCAGCAGCTTAAGACCCCCGGGACAGGGTAATCTTGGGCCCCAGCATTTT.

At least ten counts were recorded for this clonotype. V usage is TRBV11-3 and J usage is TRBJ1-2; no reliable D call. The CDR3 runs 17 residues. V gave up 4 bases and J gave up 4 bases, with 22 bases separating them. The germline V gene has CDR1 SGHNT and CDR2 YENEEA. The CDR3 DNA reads TGTGCCAGCAGCTGGCATCACGATCTCGGAAAGACCTATGGCTACACCTTC. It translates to CASSWHHDLGKTYGYTF. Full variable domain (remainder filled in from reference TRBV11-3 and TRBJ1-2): EAGVVQSPRYKIIEKKQPVAFWCNPISGHNTLYWYLQNLGQGPELLIRYENEEAVDDSQLPKDRFSAERLKGVDSTLKIQPAELGDSAVYLCASSWHHDLGKTYGYTFGSGTRLTVV.

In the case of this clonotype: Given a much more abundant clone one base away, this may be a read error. The CDR3 sequence is CASSFFLAGHTGELFF. CDR3 bases: TGTGCCAGCAGCTTCTTCCTAGCGGGACACACCGGGGAGCTGTTTTTT. The chain employs TRBV7-2 and TRBJ2-2; 9 bases are a match to TRBD2. CDR3 length equals 16 residues. V lost 3 bases, J lost 3 bases, and 5 bases stayed unmatched. The germline CDR1 and CDR2 sequences are SGHTA and FQGNSA.

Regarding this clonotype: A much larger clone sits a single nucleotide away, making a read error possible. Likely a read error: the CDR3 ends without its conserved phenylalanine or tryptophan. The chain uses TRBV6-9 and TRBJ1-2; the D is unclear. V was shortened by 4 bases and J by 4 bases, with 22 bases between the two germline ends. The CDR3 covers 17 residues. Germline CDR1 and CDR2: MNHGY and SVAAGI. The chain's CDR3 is CASSCSKGGRKTYGYTL. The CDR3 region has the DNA TGTGCCAGCAGTTGTAGTAAAGGTGGGAGAAAGACCTATGGCTACACCCTC.

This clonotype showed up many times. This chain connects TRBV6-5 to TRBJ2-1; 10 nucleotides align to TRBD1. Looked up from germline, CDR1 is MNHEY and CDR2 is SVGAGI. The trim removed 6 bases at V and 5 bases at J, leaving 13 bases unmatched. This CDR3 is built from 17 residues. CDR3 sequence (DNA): TGTGCCAGCAGCGACTACTTAACCGGGACAGGGGACAATGAGCAGTTCTTC. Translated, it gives CASSDYLTGTGDNEQFF.

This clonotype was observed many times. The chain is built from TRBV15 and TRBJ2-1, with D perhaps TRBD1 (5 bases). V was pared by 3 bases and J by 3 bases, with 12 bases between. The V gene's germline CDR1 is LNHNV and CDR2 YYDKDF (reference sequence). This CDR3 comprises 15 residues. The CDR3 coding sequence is TGTGCCACCAGCAGTCCACGGACAATCTACAATGAGCAGTTCTTC. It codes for CATSSPRTIYNEQFF.

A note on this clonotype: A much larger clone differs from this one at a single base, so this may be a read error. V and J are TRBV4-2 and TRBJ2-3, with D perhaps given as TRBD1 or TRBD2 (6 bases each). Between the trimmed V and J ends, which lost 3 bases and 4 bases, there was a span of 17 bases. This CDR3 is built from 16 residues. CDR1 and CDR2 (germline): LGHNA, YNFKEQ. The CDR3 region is CASSHPQEGGPDTQYF. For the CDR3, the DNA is TGTGCCAGCAGCCATCCACAGGAGGGGGGTCCAGATACGCAGTATTTT.

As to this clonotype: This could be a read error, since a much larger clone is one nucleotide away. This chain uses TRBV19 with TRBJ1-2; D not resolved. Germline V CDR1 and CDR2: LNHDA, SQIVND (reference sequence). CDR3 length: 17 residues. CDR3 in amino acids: CASSCGQTNRKTYGHTF. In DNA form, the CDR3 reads TGTGCCAGTAGTTGCGGTCAGACAAATCGAAAGACCTATGGCCACACCTTC.

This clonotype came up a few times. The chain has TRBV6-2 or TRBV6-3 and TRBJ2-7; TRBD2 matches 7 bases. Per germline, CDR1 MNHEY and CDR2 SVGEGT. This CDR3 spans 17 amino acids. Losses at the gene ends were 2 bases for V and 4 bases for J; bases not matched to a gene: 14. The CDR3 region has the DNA TGTGCCAGCAGTTACCCCTCTAGCGGCAAAATTTCGTACGAGCAGTACTTC. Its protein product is CASSYPSSGKISYEQYF.

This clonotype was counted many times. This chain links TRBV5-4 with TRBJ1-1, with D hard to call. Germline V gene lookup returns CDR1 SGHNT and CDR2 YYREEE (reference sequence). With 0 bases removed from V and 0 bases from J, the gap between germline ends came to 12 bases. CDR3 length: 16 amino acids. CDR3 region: CASSLGPSALNTEAFF. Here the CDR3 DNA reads TGTGCCAGCAGCTTGGGACCCTCGGCCCTGAACACTGAAGCTTTCTTT.

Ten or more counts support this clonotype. Written as DNA, the CDR3 is TGTGCCAGCAGCTGCCGACTGTTTACCCGAAAGACCTATGGCTACACCTTC. Translating it yields CASSCRLFTRKTYGYTF. The rearrangement joins TRBV7-8 to TRBJ1-2; D is ambiguous. This CDR3 spans 17 amino acids. Trimming left V 4 bases short and J 4 bases short, with 22 bases between. Germline loops: CDR1 SGHVS, CDR2 FQNEAQ.

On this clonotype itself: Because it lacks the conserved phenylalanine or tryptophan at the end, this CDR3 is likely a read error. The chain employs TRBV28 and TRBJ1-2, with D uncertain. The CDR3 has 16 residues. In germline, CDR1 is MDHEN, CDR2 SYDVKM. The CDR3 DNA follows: TGTGGCAGTTCTCGTCATGATAGTCGAAAGACCTATGGCTACACCCTC. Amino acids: CGSSRHDSRKTYGYTL.

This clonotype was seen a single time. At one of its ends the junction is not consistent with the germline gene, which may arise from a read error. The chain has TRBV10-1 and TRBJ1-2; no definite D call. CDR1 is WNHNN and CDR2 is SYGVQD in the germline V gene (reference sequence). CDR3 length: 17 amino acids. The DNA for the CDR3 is TGCGCCGGCAGTGCCGGAATAAGATCGCGAAAGACCTATGGCTACACCTTC. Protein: CAGSAGIRSRKTYGYTF.

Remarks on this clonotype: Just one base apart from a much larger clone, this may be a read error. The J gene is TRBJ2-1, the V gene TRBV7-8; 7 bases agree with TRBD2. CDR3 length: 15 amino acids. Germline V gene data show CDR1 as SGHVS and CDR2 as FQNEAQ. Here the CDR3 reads CASSFGGSSHNEQFF. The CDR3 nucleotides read TGTGCCAGCAGCTTTGGCGGGAGCTCCCACAATGAGCAGTTCTTC.

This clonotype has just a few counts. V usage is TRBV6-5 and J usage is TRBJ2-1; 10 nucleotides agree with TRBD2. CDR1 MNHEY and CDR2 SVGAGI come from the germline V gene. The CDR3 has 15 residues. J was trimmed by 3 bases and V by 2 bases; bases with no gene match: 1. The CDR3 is CASSYASGSYNEQFF. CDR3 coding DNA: TGTGCCAGCAGTTACGCTAGCGGGAGCTACAATGAGCAGTTCTTC.

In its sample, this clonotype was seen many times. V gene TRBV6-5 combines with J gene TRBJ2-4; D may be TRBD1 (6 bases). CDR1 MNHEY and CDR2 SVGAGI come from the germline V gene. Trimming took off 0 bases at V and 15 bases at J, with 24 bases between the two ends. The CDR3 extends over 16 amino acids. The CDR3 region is CASSYSAGALRHDLYF. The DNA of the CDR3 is TGTGCCAGCAGTTACTCGGCAGGGGCGCTCCGACATGATTTGTACTTC.

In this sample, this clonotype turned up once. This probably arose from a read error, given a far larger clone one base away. CDR3 residues: CANSLSGNTIYF. As DNA, the CDR3 is TGTGCCAACAGCTTGTCAGGAAACACCATATATTTT. The V gene is TRBV7-9, the J gene TRBJ1-3; D remains ambiguous. Germline assignment: CDR1 SEHNR and CDR2 FQNEAQ (reference sequence). This CDR3 has 12 residues. Together with reference TRBV7-9 and TRBJ1-3, the CDR3 gives the full variable domain: DTGVSQNPRHKITKRGQNVTFRCDPISEHNRLYWYRQTLGQGPEFLTYFQNEAQLEKSRLLSDRFSAERPKGSFSTLEIQRTEQGDSAMYLCANSLSGNTIYFGEGSWLTVV.

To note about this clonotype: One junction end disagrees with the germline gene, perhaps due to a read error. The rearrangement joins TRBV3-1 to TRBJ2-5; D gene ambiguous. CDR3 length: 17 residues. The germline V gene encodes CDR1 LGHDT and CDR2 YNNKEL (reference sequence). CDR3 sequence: CAGSVLSPISFSETQYF. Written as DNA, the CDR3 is TGTGCCGGCAGCGTACTCAGTCCCATTTCTTTCTCTGAGACCCAGTACTTC.

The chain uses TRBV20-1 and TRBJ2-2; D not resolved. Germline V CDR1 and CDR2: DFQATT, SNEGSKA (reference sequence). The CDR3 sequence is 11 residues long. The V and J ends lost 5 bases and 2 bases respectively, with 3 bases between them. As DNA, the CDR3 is TGCAGTGCTGCTAACACCGGGGAGCTGTTTTTT. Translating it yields CSAANTGELFF.